The 14 T cell receptor beta chains presented below share a single source sample, sequenced in a study of control samples from healthy donors and cancer patients. Produced via immunoSEQ multiplex PCR; TCRdb's table is partial and in-frame only. The sample records fewer than 110,000 clones, around 89% being singletons. The sample was blood. The receptors come from a man aged 30 to 45 in good health.

V gene TRBV19 combines with J gene TRBJ1-1, with 9 bases matching TRBD1. The length of the CDR3 is 15 residues. Germline trimming cut 5 bases from V and 4 bases from J; bases unmatched to any gene: 8. Looked up from germline, CDR1 is LNHDA and CDR2 is SQIVND (reference sequence). CDR3 residues: CASSPKGTGRTEAFF. CDR3 DNA sequence: TGTGCCAGTAGTCCTAAGGGGACAGGGCGCACTGAAGCTTTCTTT.

The rearrangement links TRBV7-8 to TRBJ1-1; maybe TRBD1 (6 bases). The germline CDR1 and CDR2 sequences are SGHVS and FQNEAQ. Trimming cost V 1 base and J 1 base, with 10 bases left between them. This CDR3 region has 15 residues. Written as DNA, the CDR3 is TGTGCCAGCAGCTTAGGTTTCAGGGGGAACACTGAAGCTTTCTTT. This encodes CASSLGFRGNTEAFF.

The rearrangement joins TRBV11-2 to TRBJ2-2; D is perhaps TRBD1 or TRBD2 (6 bases each). Per the germline V gene, CDR1 is SGHAT and CDR2 is FQNNGV. Trimming shortened V by 5 bases and J by 6 bases, and 22 bases separated the two germline ends. There are 17 residues in the CDR3. CDR3 nucleotides: TGTGCCAGCAGCAGCCCGGGGGCAGGGAGGCGACCCGGGGAGCTGTTTTTT. It codes for CASSSPGAGRRPGELFF.

The chain recombines TRBV6-5 with TRBJ1-2; D gene unclear. Trimming stripped 5 bases from V and 2 bases from J, with 3 bases between. Germline CDR1 reads MNHEY; CDR2 reads SVGAGI. The CDR3 extends over 11 amino acids. The CDR3 region is CASSNNYGYTF. The CDR3, as DNA: TGTGCCAGCAGTAACAACTATGGCTACACCTTC.

This chain connects TRBV24-1 to TRBJ2-3; 7 positions agree with TRBD1. The junction had 3 bases not matched to a gene; V was cut back by 2 bases and J by 2 bases. Germline lookup yields CDR1 KGHDR and CDR2 SFDVKD. The CDR3 contains 15 residues. The CDR3: CATSDWTGFTDTQYF. The CDR3 DNA is TGTGCCACCAGTGATTGGACAGGCTTCACAGATACGCAGTATTTT.

This chain connects TRBV19 to TRBJ1-1; perhaps TRBD1 as D (5 bases). Trimming left V 4 bases short and J 7 bases short, with 10 bases between. Germline assignment: CDR1 LNHDA and CDR2 SQIVND (reference sequence). The CDR3 sequence is 12 residues long. The CDR3 protein is CASSNPRDEAFF. CDR3 nucleotide sequence: TGTGCCAGTAGTAATCCCAGGGATGAAGCTTTCTTT.

This clone was seen at least ten times. The V call is TRBV18, the J call TRBJ2-1; 10 bases align to TRBD2. Germline V gene lookup returns CDR1 KGHSH and CDR2 LQKENI. The J segment lost 4 bases and the V segment lost 3 bases, leaving 6 bases of the junction unmatched. The CDR3 length is 16 residues. The CDR3 sequence: CASSPRISGGYNEQFF. In nucleotides, the CDR3 is TGTGCCAGCTCACCCCGGATTAGCGGGGGGTACAATGAGCAGTTCTTC.

The V call is TRBV6-2 or TRBV6-3, the J call TRBJ2-3; TRBD2 aligns across 9 bases. V lost 6 bases, J lost 11 bases, and 6 bases stayed unmatched. The CDR3 sequence is 12 residues long. Germline V gene sequence: CDR1 MNHEY, CDR2 SVGEGT. The CDR3 loop is CASSNSGREQYF. Written as DNA, the CDR3 is TGTGCCAGCAGCAATAGCGGGAGAGAGCAGTATTTT.

This clone was detected once. The chain has TRBV11-1 and TRBJ2-3; D may be TRBD2 (6 bases). V was pared by 7 bases and J by 5 bases, with 16 bases between. CDR3 length: 14 amino acids. In germline, CDR1 is SGHAT, CDR2 FQDESV (reference sequence). In DNA, the CDR3 is TGTGCCAGCAAGGCGGGATGGGCCTTAGATACGCAGTATTTT. It is translated as CASKAGWALDTQYF.

This clone has a single count. The rearrangement links TRBV5-6 to TRBJ1-3; 10 nucleotides match TRBD1. The V segment lost 5 bases and the J segment 0 bases; nucleotides outside the gene matches: 8. The CDR3 runs 17 residues. The germline V gene has CDR1 SGHDT and CDR2 YYEEEE. As DNA, the CDR3 is TGTGCCAGCAGATCCGGGACAGGGGCCTTCTCTGGAAACACCATATATTTT. Translating it yields CASRSGTGAFSGNTIYF.

This chain uses TRBV19 with TRBJ1-1; D is perhaps TRBD1 (5 bases). This CDR3 comprises 14 residues. V lost 5 bases, J lost 3 bases, and 13 bases lay in between. Germline V CDR1 and CDR2: LNHDA, SQIVND (reference sequence). The CDR3 DNA follows: TGTGCCAGTAGTCTCCGACTGGGGGACACTGAAGCTTTCTTT. It encodes CASSLRLGDTEAFF.

V gene TRBV30 combines with J gene TRBJ2-5; no reliable D call. Germline assignment: CDR1 GTSNPN and CDR2 SVGIG (reference sequence). V dropped 2 bases and J dropped 0 bases, with 7 bases sitting between them. The CDR3 extends over 13 amino acids. CDR3 nucleotide sequence: TGTGCCTGGAGTTCACCAAACCAAGAGACCCAGTACTTC. Residues: CAWSSPNQETQYF.

This clone has only one observation. The V and J genes are TRBV7-3 and TRBJ2-3, with TRBD1 matching 12 bases. Germline V lookup: CDR1 SGHTA, CDR2 FQGTGA. CDR3 size: 16 residues. J was trimmed by 4 bases and V by 6 bases; bases with no gene match: 8. The CDR3 sequence is CASRSGTGGSADTQYF. The CDR3, as DNA: TGTGCCAGCAGGTCCGGGACAGGGGGCTCAGCAGATACGCAGTATTTT.

This clone showed up just once. The V and J genes are TRBV9 and TRBJ1-2; 9 bases match TRBD1. Germline V gives CDR1 SGDLS, CDR2 YYNGEE. CDR3 size: 15 residues. V gave up 2 bases and J gave up 4 bases; unmatched junction bases: 6. CDR3 loop: CASSVDRGSAYGYTF. In DNA, the CDR3 is TGTGCCAGCAGCGTTGACAGGGGGAGCGCCTATGGCTACACCTTC.